This T cell receptor beta chain stems from a study of blood T cells in healthy people across ages. Notes on this clonotype: Its antigen is undetermined.

Combining a sample-barcoded 5' primer with a J-beta primer mix, a second PCR ran for roughly 6 to 12 cycles. TCRdb called the 5' RACE reads again in MiXCR, with one record for every CDR3 protein. This sample has 660,000 or so distinct CDR3 sequences, with roughly three fifths found just once. General study findings and limits: Total diversity from one million sequenced T cells was likely underestimated.

V was shortened by 3 bases and J by 3 bases, with 12 bases between the two germline ends. Germline V CDR1 and CDR2: SGHRS, YFSETQ. There are 14 residues in the CDR3. The gene calls are TRBV5-1 and TRBJ2-5; D is unclear. This TCR was sampled from a man in his sixties in good health. The sequencing input was blood. The DNA for the CDR3 is TGCGCCAGCAGCTCCGGATTCGATAAAGAGACCCAGTACTTC. Protein: CASSSGFDKETQYF.